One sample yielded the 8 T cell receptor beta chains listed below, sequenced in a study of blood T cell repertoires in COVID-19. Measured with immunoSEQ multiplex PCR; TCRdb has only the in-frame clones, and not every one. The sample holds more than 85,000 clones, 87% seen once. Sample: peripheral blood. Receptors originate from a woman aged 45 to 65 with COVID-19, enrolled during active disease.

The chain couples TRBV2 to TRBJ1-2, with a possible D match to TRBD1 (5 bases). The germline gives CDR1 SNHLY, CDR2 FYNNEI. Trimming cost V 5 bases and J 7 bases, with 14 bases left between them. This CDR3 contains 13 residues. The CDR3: CASSPGREGGYTF. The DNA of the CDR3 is TGTGCCAGCAGTCCCGGCAGGGAAGGTGGCTACACCTTC.

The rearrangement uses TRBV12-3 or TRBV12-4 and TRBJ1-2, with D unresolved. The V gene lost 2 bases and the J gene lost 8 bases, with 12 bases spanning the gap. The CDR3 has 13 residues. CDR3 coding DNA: TGTGCCAGCAGTTTATATGGAGTTAGGGGCTACACCTTC. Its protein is CASSLYGVRGYTF.

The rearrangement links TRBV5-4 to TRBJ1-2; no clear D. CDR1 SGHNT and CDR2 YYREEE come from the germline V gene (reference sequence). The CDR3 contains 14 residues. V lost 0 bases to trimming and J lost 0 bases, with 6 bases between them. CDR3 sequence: CASSLDRANYGYTF. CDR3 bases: TGTGCCAGCAGCTTGGACAGAGCTAACTATGGCTACACCTTC.

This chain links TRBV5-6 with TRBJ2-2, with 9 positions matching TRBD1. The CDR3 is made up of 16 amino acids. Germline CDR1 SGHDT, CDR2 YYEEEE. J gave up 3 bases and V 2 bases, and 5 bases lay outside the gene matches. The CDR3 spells CASSFRQGVDTGELFF. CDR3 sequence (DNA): TGTGCCAGCAGCTTTCGACAGGGGGTAGACACCGGGGAGCTGTTTTTT.

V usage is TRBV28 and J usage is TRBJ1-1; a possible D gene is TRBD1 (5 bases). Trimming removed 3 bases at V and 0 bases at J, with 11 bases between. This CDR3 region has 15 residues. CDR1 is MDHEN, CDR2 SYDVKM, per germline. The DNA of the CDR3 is TGTGCCAGCAGTTTCGGGGGGTACATGAACACTGAAGCTTTCTTT. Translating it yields CASSFGGYMNTEAFF. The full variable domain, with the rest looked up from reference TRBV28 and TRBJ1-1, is DVKVTQSSRYLVKRTGEKVFLECVQDMDHENMFWYRQDPGLGLRLIYFSYDVKMKEKGDIPEGYSVSREKKERFSLILESASTNQTSMYLCASSFGGYMNTEAFFGQGTRLTVV.

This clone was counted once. Here the CDR3 DNA reads TGTGCCAGCAGCCTCCGTAGGACAGGAGATCCCTACAATGAGCAGTTCTTC. Translated: CASSLRRTGDPYNEQFF. This chain links TRBV13 with TRBJ2-1, with 7 bases matching TRBD1. This CDR3 comprises 17 residues. The V segment lost 5 bases and the J segment 2 bases; nucleotides outside the gene matches: 12. Germline V gives CDR1 PRHDT, CDR2 FYEKMQ (reference sequence).

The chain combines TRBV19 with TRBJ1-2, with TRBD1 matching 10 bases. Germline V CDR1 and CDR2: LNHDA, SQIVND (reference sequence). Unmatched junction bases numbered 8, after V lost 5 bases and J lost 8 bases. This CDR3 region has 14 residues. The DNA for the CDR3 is TGTGCCAGTAGTCCGCAGGGACAGGGGTTCGGCTACACCTTC. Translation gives CASSPQGQGFGYTF.

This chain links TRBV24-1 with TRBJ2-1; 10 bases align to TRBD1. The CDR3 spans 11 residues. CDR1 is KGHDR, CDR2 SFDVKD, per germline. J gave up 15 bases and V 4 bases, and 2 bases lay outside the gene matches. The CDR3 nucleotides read TGTGCCACCAGTGACCGGGACAGGGGGTTCTTC. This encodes CATSDRDRGFF.